This TCR beta chain was documented in a study of cytomegalovirus exposure and HLA in healthy donors. Profiling relied on immunoSEQ multiplex PCR, and the TCRdb table lists in-frame clones only, not all of them. Among a few hundred thousand clones listed, 70% to 90% were seen once. The sample taken for sequencing was PBMCs. The TCR was taken from a woman younger than 30 in good health and CMV-seronegative.

The chain's CDR3 is CASSLASWTAAGELFF. CDR3 DNA: TGCGCCAGCAGCTTGGCATCGTGGACAGCTGCCGGGGAGCTGTTTTTT. The J gene is TRBJ2-2, the V gene TRBV5-1, with a possible D match to TRBD1 (6 bases). Trimming took off 0 bases at V and 6 bases at J, with 15 bases between the two ends. Looked up from germline, CDR1 is SGHRS and CDR2 is YFSETQ. The CDR3 loop spans 16 amino acids.